Listed below are T cell receptor beta chains from one sample, sequenced in a study of spatial heterogeneity in lung cancer. TCRdb analysed the 5' RACE reads with MiXCR anew, one entry per CDR3 protein. The table lists tens of thousands of distinct CDR3 sequences, about 7.4% of them singletons. Sample: PBMCs, taken at follow-up. The receptors come from a female donor with early-stage non-small cell lung cancer. Each CDR3 is given with its conserved first and last residue. The order of the fields is V gene, clone size, J gene, D gene, CDR3 DNA, CDR3 protein. D genes are given only for firm matches. Where a row states a size, it is once, few, many or the class of an expanded clone; other rows omit it.

V: TRBV12-3/TRBV12-4
size: .
J: TRBJ1-5
D: TRBD1
DNA: TGTGCCAGCAGTTCACAGGGGAGCAATCAGCCCCAGCATTTT
CDR3: CASSSQGSNQPQHF

V: TRBV11-3
size: few
J: TRBJ2-7
D: .
DNA: TGTGCCAGCAGCTTAGAGGGGAGAGGCGTGCAGTACTTC
CDR3: CASSLEGRGVQYF

V: TRBV5-1
size: many
J: TRBJ1-1
D: .
DNA: TGCGCCAGCAGCTTGGCTGGACAGACGAACACTGAAGCTTTCTTT
CDR3: CASSLAGQTNTEAFF

V: TRBV7-3
size: many
J: TRBJ2-2
D: TRBD2
DNA: TGTGCCAGCAATCTACCGGGGGGCACCGGGGAGCTGTTTTTT
CDR3: CASNLPGGTGELFF

V: TRBV13
size: few
J: TRBJ1-1
D: TRBD1
DNA: TGTGCCAATCGACAGGGCCTTCAGAACACTGAAGCTTTCTTT
CDR3: CANRQGLQNTEAFF

V: TRBV19
size: .
J: TRBJ2-5
D: .
DNA: TGTGCCAGTAGTAGTCAGGGGAAAGAGACCCAGTACTTC
CDR3: CASSSQGKETQYF

V: TRBV10-3
size: .
J: TRBJ1-6
D: .
DNA: TGTGCCATCAGTGAGAGACAGCCCCGTGGTGAATCACCCCTCCACTTT
CDR3: CAISERQPRGESPLHF

V: TRBV5-1
size: .
J: TRBJ2-3
D: TRBD1
DNA: TGCGCCAGTGGACAGGGCAACACAGATACGCAGTATTTT
CDR3: CASGQGNTDTQYF

V: TRBV6-2/TRBV6-3
size: few
J: TRBJ1-1
D: .
DNA: TGTGCCAGCGGCGAGGCAGGGGTAAACACTGAAGCTTTCTTT
CDR3: CASGEAGVNTEAFF

V: TRBV12-3/TRBV12-4
size: many
J: TRBJ1-1
D: .
DNA: TGTGCCAGCAGTTTCGGGAGTAACACTGAAGCTTTCTTT
CDR3: CASSFGSNTEAFF